This T cell receptor (beta chain) is drawn from a study of shared clonotypes between healthy human individuals. About the study: Plates per donor: three CD4 naive, three CD4 memory, two CD8 naive, one CD8 memory.

In germline, CDR1 is LGHNA, CDR2 YSLEER. The ends were cut back, 0 bases at V and 3 bases at J, with 6 bases in the middle. The CDR3 contains 13 residues. Overall study findings and caveats: Among four donors, roughly 5% of naive CD4 clonotypes were found in common. Generally, naive subsets came out with larger estimated richness than memory subsets.

Profiling relied on immunoSEQ multiplex PCR, and the TCRdb table lists in-frame clones only, not all of them. The repertoire includes some 580,000 clones, 95% to 98% of them detected once, and approximately 0.3% sits in the top ten. Terminally differentiated effector memory CD45RA+ cells were excluded from the naive CD8 cells, which were CD45RO-negative and positively selected for CCR7. Donors comprised only Caucasian adults living in Nashville, Tennessee. As to this clone: Its antigen is as yet unknown.

Source material: naive CD8+ T cells sorted from blood. The source of this sequence is a young man in good health. The rearrangement links TRBV4-3 to TRBJ2-7, with D hard to call. The CDR3 loop reads CASSQDRYYEQYF. CDR3 coding DNA: TGCGCCAGCAGCCAAGATCGTTACTACGAGCAGTACTTC.